Shown below are 32 T cell receptor beta chains from a single sample sequenced in a study of neoadjuvant anti-PD-1 for oral cavity cancer. Clones were read by immunoSEQ multiplex PCR, and TCRdb kept only the in-frame ones, dropping some. This repertoire shows tens of thousands of clones, more than 65% found once; its top ten account for 2.6%. The sample in question was PBMCs, obtained before nivolumab (anti-PD-1) treatment. The receptors here all came from a person aged 40 to 85 with oral cavity squamous cell carcinoma.

Ten or more counts support this clone. CDR3 sequence (DNA): TGTGCCAGCGCCGACGGGGAGCACGCTGAAGCTTTCTTT. Translation: CASADGEHAEAFF. The rearrangement uses TRBV6-4 and TRBJ1-1, with no clear D. CDR1 and CDR2 from the germline V gene are MRHNA and SNTAGT. V dropped 8 bases and J dropped 6 bases, with 16 bases sitting between them. This CDR3 has 13 residues.

The V gene is TRBV6-1, the J gene TRBJ1-1; weak D call: TRBD1 (6 bases). The germline CDR1 and CDR2 sequences are MNHNS and SASEGT. V was clipped by 6 bases and J by 1 base, with 15 bases between them. The CDR3 spans 15 residues. CDR3 coding DNA: TGTGCCAGCAGCGAACCAGGGGCTGGGAACACTGAAGCTTTCTTT. Its protein product is CASSEPGAGNTEAFF.

V and J are TRBV29-1 and TRBJ1-1, with D maybe TRBD1 (6 bases). The CDR3 contains 16 residues. The germline CDR1 and CDR2 sequences are SQVTM and ANQGSEA. V lost 5 bases and J 1 base, leaving 20 bases between the germline ends. Written as DNA, the CDR3 is TGCAGCGTTTTTTCTGCCCGGGGACATCGGAACACTGAAGCTTTCTTT. It codes for CSVFSARGHRNTEAFF. Full variable domain (remainder filled in from reference TRBV29-1 and TRBJ1-1): SAVISQKPSRDICQRGTSLTIQCQVDSQVTMMFWYRQQPGQSLTLIATANQGSEATYESGFVIDKFPISRPNLTFSTLTVSNMSPEDSSIYLCSVFSARGHRNTEAFFGQGTRLTVV.

The chain links TRBV25-1 to TRBJ2-2; D is unclear. The CDR3 extends over 14 amino acids. Germline CDR1 reads MGHDK; CDR2 reads SYGVNS. Between the trimmed V and J ends, which lost 3 bases and 6 bases, there was a span of 11 bases. CDR3 DNA: TGTGCCAGCAGTGAGACAAGGGCCGCCGGGGAGCTGTTTTTT. Translated, it gives CASSETRAAGELFF.

This clone was counted a few times. V usage is TRBV5-6 and J usage is TRBJ2-5; 8 positions match TRBD2. The CDR3 contains 17 residues. Per germline, CDR1 SGHDT and CDR2 YYEEEE. Trimming took 4 bases from V and 2 from J; bases not matched to a gene: 13. The CDR3, as DNA: TGTGCCAGCAGCGTAAATCTAGCGGGCCTACTGCAAGAGACCCAGTACTTC. Translating it yields CASSVNLAGLLQETQYF.

The V gene is TRBV7-2, the J gene TRBJ1-1; D uncertain. The CDR3 totals 13 residues. The germline gives CDR1 SGHTA, CDR2 FQGNSA. The V and J ends lost 7 bases and 4 bases respectively, with 13 bases between them. The CDR3 DNA follows: TGTGCCAGCACCAATCTTAGGAGCACTGAAGCTTTCTTT. This translates into CASTNLRSTEAFF.

The chain couples TRBV14 to TRBJ1-5; D unclear. Trimming removed 0 bases from V and 8 bases from J, with 8 bases in between. Germline-derived CDR1 and CDR2 are SGHDN and FVKESK. This CDR3 is built from 13 residues. In nucleotides, the CDR3 is TGTGCCAGCAGCCAAGATTTGGGGAAGCCCCAGCATTTT. This sequence encodes CASSQDLGKPQHF.

The table lists this clone with a few counts. The chain has TRBV7-2 and TRBJ1-1; no reliable D call. V shed 1 base and J shed 1 base, with 4 bases lying between them. Germline assignment: CDR1 SGHTA and CDR2 FQGNSA. This CDR3 is 13 amino acids long. This chain's CDR3 is CASSLVRNTEAFF. As DNA, the CDR3 is TGTGCCAGCAGCTTAGTTAGGAACACTGAAGCTTTCTTT.

This chain connects TRBV19 to TRBJ1-2; D ambiguous. CDR3 length: 15 amino acids. V dropped 4 bases and J dropped 3 bases, with 15 bases sitting between them. CDR1 and CDR2 from the germline V gene are LNHDA and SQIVND (reference sequence). CDR3 in DNA: TGTGCCAGTAGTAATGTATTATTTCACGACTATGGCTACACCTTC. It specifies CASSNVLFHDYGYTF.

Only one count was recorded for this clone. This CDR3 is CASNPRDFGTQYF. The CDR3 region has the DNA TGTGCCAGTAACCCCCGTGACTTCGGGACGCAGTATTTT. V usage is TRBV11-2 and J usage is TRBJ2-3; D unresolved. Trimming took off 9 bases at V and 9 bases at J, with 19 bases between the two ends. CDR1 is SGHAT and CDR2 is FQNNGV in the germline V gene. The CDR3 is made up of 13 amino acids.

The genes are TRBV5-1 and TRBJ2-3; either TRBD1 or TRBD2 may supply D (5 bases each). Germline V gene lookup returns CDR1 SGHRS and CDR2 YFSETQ. The CDR3 sequence is 16 residues long. With 3 bases removed from V and 0 bases from J, the gap between germline ends came to 14 bases. This chain's CDR3 is CASSWGLTASTDTQYF. As DNA, the CDR3 is TGCGCCAGCAGCTGGGGGTTGACAGCTAGCACAGATACGCAGTATTTT.

This clone was seen just once. The chain's CDR3 is CASIPGTAQETQYF. DNA of the CDR3: TGTGCCAGCATCCCCGGGACGGCTCAAGAGACCCAGTACTTC. V usage is TRBV2 and J usage is TRBJ2-5; D may match TRBD1 or TRBD2 (5 bases each). Germline CDR1 and CDR2: SNHLY and FYNNEI. Deletions cut 7 bases from V and 2 bases from J, with 14 bases between. This CDR3 is built from 14 residues.

This chain uses TRBV29-1 with TRBJ1-1; D unclear. This CDR3 has 13 residues. The V gene's germline CDR1 is SQVTM and CDR2 ANQGSEA. V was clipped by 5 bases and J by 6 bases, with 16 bases between them. CDR3 in amino acids: CSVTPTLNAEAFF. The CDR3, as DNA: TGCAGCGTTACCCCCACCTTAAACGCTGAAGCTTTCTTT. Complete variable domain (other parts from reference TRBV29-1 and TRBJ1-1): SAVISQKPSRDICQRGTSLTIQCQVDSQVTMMFWYRQQPGQSLTLIATANQGSEATYESGFVIDKFPISRPNLTFSTLTVSNMSPEDSSIYLCSVTPTLNAEAFFGQGTRLTVV.

The chain has TRBV30 and TRBJ1-5, with TRBD1 as a possible D gene (5 bases). V dropped 1 base and J dropped 6 bases, with 16 bases sitting between them. This CDR3 has 15 residues. Germline CDR1 reads GTSNPN; CDR2 reads SVGIG (reference sequence). The CDR3 sequence is CAWSGTNEMGQPQHF. The CDR3 DNA sequence: TGTGCCTGGAGTGGGACAAACGAGATGGGTCAGCCCCAGCATTTT.

This sequence joins TRBV5-1 and TRBJ2-5, with 13 bases matching TRBD2. The CDR3 spans 16 residues. Trimming removed 4 bases from V and 4 bases from J; junction bases left unmatched: 7. Germline CDR1 SGHRS, CDR2 YFSETQ. This CDR3 reads CASSRRTSGGGETQYF. Written as DNA, the CDR3 is TGCGCCAGCAGCCGCAGGACTAGCGGGGGAGGAGAGACCCAGTACTTC.

This clone has a handful of counts. This chain uses TRBV30 with TRBJ1-5; perhaps TRBD1 as D (5 bases). The CDR3 has 15 residues. Trimming stripped 2 bases from V and 1 base from J, with 12 bases between. CDR1 is GTSNPN, CDR2 SVGIG, per germline (reference sequence). In DNA form, the CDR3 reads TGTGCCTGGAGTTACGGGCAGGGAAGCAATCAGCCCCAGCATTTT. Encoded protein: CAWSYGQGSNQPQHF.

The V and J genes are TRBV30 and TRBJ1-2, with 8 bases identical to TRBD1. Germline CDR1 GTSNPN, CDR2 SVGIG (reference sequence). J was trimmed by 3 bases and V by 8 bases; bases with no gene match: 8. The CDR3 has 13 residues. CDR3 DNA: TGTGCCCACGACGACAGGGGAGACTATGGCTACACCTTC. The encoded protein is CAHDDRGDYGYTF.

The chain has TRBV28 and TRBJ1-4; D is unresolved. Germline CDR1 and CDR2: MDHEN and SYDVKM. Between the trimmed V and J ends, which lost 5 bases and 5 bases, there was a span of 12 bases. The CDR3 spans 14 residues. The CDR3 is CASSPGGSNEKLFF. The CDR3 DNA follows: TGTGCCAGCAGTCCCGGTGGCTCCAATGAAAAACTGTTTTTT. The variable domain in full, completed from reference TRBV28 and TRBJ1-4, reads DVKVTQSSRYLVKRTGEKVFLECVQDMDHENMFWYRQDPGLGLRLIYFSYDVKMKEKGDIPEGYSVSREKKERFSLILESASTNQTSMYLCASSPGGSNEKLFFGSGTQLSVL.

The CDR3 region is CASRTLNYGYTF. The CDR3, as DNA: TGTGCCAGCAGGACACTGAACTATGGCTACACCTTC. V is TRBV6-1 and J is TRBJ1-2; D gene uncertain. The CDR3 has 12 amino acids. Trimming shortened V by 6 bases and J by 2 bases, and 7 bases separated the two germline ends. Germline V gives CDR1 MNHNS, CDR2 SASEGT.

The chain uses TRBV7-9 and TRBJ2-1; no definite D call. The CDR3 is 14 residues long. V was trimmed by 3 bases and J by 1 base, leaving 7 bases between them. Germline V gene sequence: CDR1 SEHNR, CDR2 FQNEAQ (reference sequence). The CDR3 sequence: CASSFDASYNEQFF. CDR3 in DNA: TGTGCCAGCAGCTTCGACGCGTCCTACAATGAGCAGTTCTTC.

This clone showed up just a few times. This chain connects TRBV5-1 to TRBJ2-6; weak D call: TRBD1 (6 bases). The CDR3 runs to 16 residues. V dropped 4 bases and J dropped 0 bases, with 11 bases sitting between them. Germline V gives CDR1 SGHRS, CDR2 YFSETQ. The CDR3: CASSQGTSSGANVLTF. DNA of the CDR3: TGCGCCAGCAGCCAGGGGACAAGCTCTGGGGCCAACGTCCTGACTTTC. Supplemented by reference TRBV5-1 and TRBJ2-6, the full variable domain reads KAGVTQTPRYLIKTRGQQVTLSCSPISGHRSVSWYQQTPGQGLQFLFEYFSETQRNKGNFPGRFSGRQFSNSRSEMNVSTLELGDSALYLCASSQGTSSGANVLTFGAGSRLTVL.

The chain joins TRBV7-9 to TRBJ2-2, with a weak D call TRBD1 (6 bases). The CDR3 covers 17 residues. V was cut by 3 bases and J by 6 bases, with 20 bases left in between. The germline CDR1 and CDR2 sequences are SEHNR and FQNEAQ (reference sequence). CDR3 nucleotide sequence: TGTGCCAGCAGCTTCACCCAGGGGAATATGGTCTCCGGGGAGCTGTTTTTT. It is translated as CASSFTQGNMVSGELFF. Full variable domain (rest looked up from reference TRBV7-9 and TRBJ2-2): DTGVSQNPRHKITKRGQNVTFRCDPISEHNRLYWYRQTLGQGPEFLTYFQNEAQLEKSRLLSDRFSAERPKGSFSTLEIQRTEQGDSAMYLCASSFTQGNMVSGELFFGEGSRLTVL.

J is TRBJ1-4 and V is TRBV7-6; maybe TRBD1 (6 bases). CDR1 and CDR2 from the germline V gene are SGHVS and FNYEAQ. There are 16 residues in the CDR3. Deletions cut 2 bases from V and 7 bases from J, with 17 bases between. CDR3 in amino acids: CASSLSRGAKTEKLFF. The CDR3 nucleotides read TGTGCCAGCAGCTTATCACGGGGGGCCAAGACTGAAAAACTGTTTTTT.

The rearrangement links TRBV10-2 to TRBJ2-1; TRBD1 might be the D (10 bases). The germline gives CDR1 WSHSY, CDR2 SAAADI. The CDR3 consists of 14 residues. Trimming removed 7 bases at V and 15 bases at J, with 25 bases between. CDR3 amino acids: CASTDRGRAGGPFF. CDR3 in DNA: TGCGCCAGCACCGACAGGGGGCGAGCGGGAGGACCGTTCTTC.

This clone was detected only once. The chain has TRBV5-1 and TRBJ1-3, with TRBD1 as a possible D gene (6 bases). This CDR3 spans 16 amino acids. Trimming pared 0 bases from V and 1 base from J, leaving 11 bases between. CDR1 SGHRS and CDR2 YFSETQ come from the germline V gene. Written as DNA, the CDR3 is TGCGCCAGCAGCTTGGCGAGGGGGGGTTCTGGAAACACCATATATTTT. This gives the protein CASSLARGGSGNTIYF.

The gene calls are TRBV19 and TRBJ2-1; 8 bases agree with TRBD1. Germline trimming cut 3 bases from V and 10 bases from J; bases unmatched to any gene: 8. Germline CDR1 reads LNHDA; CDR2 reads SQIVND (reference sequence). The CDR3 covers 14 residues. CDR3 in DNA: TGTGCCAGTAGTATTTCGGCAGGGGGCAAGGAGCAGTTCTTC. It codes for CASSISAGGKEQFF.

The chain joins TRBV5-6 to TRBJ1-5, with D uncertain. V was shortened by 4 bases and J by 5 bases, with 10 bases between the two germline ends. CDR3 size: 13 residues. CDR1 SGHDT and CDR2 YYEEEE come from the germline V gene. The chain's CDR3 is CASSLGRDQPQHF. The CDR3 DNA reads TGTGCCAGCAGCCTTGGACGGGATCAGCCCCAGCATTTT.

The chain recombines TRBV5-4 with TRBJ1-1; D is undetermined. The length of the CDR3 is 15 residues. V lost 3 bases, J lost 1 base, and 13 bases lay in between. Germline V gives CDR1 SGHNT, CDR2 YYREEE (reference sequence). The CDR3 DNA is TGTGCCAGCAGCTGGAAGAGCACAGCGAACACTGAAGCTTTCTTT. It translates to CASSWKSTANTEAFF. Complete variable domain (other parts from reference TRBV5-4 and TRBJ1-1): ETGVTQSPTHLIKTRGQQVTLRCSSQSGHNTVSWYQQALGQGPQFIFQYYREEENGRGNFPPRFSGLQFPNYSSELNVNALELDDSALYLCASSWKSTANTEAFFGQGTRLTVV.

Many counts were recorded for this clone. V gene TRBV4-1 combines with J gene TRBJ2-7; either TRBD1 or TRBD2 may supply D (5 bases each). CDR3 length: 14 residues. Germline loops: CDR1 MGHRA, CDR2 YSYEKL. Trimming cost V 5 bases and J 3 bases, with 14 bases left between them. CDR3 sequence (DNA): TGCGCCAGCAGCTACCTCAGGGAGAACTACGAGCAGTACTTC. Translated: CASSYLRENYEQYF.

V and J are TRBV6-6 and TRBJ2-4, with 7 positions matching TRBD1. The CDR3 runs to 16 residues. From germline, CDR1 is MNHNY and CDR2 SVGAGI (reference sequence). J gave up 3 bases and V 4 bases, and 9 bases lay outside the gene matches. The CDR3 sequence: CASSLVDRVDKNIQYF. The CDR3 DNA is TGTGCCAGCAGTTTAGTCGACAGGGTCGACAAAAACATTCAGTACTTC.

The rearrangement uses TRBV4-1 and TRBJ2-1; 7 bases align to TRBD2. The germline V gene encodes CDR1 MGHRA and CDR2 YSYEKL. The junction had 11 bases not matched to a gene; V was cut back by 4 bases and J by 8 bases. The CDR3 is 15 residues long. CDR3 nucleotides: TGCGCCAGCAGCCGTCTTTTTGCGGGGGAATATGAGCAGTTCTTC. This codes for CASSRLFAGEYEQFF.

The rearrangement joins TRBV5-1 to TRBJ1-1; D is possibly TRBD1 (6 bases). Germline loops: CDR1 SGHRS, CDR2 YFSETQ. Trimming shortened V by 0 bases and J by 4 bases, and 7 bases separated the two germline ends. The CDR3 is 13 amino acids. The CDR3 DNA reads TGCGCCAGCAGCTTGGCGGGGGCCACTGAAGCTTTCTTT. The encoded protein is CASSLAGATEAFF.